A selection of T cell receptor beta chains follows, all from one sample in a study of long-term antiretroviral therapy in people with HIV. Libraries were prepared by immunoSEQ multiplex PCR; TCRdb keeps only in-frame clonotypes and omits some of them. The sample yields some 29,000 clones, approximately 87% seen once. This material consisted of unsorted PBMCs, taken 0.5 years after starting antiretroviral therapy. The receptors derive from a woman in her late teens or twenties with HIV. Each CDR3 is given with its conserved first and last residue. The D gene is left open where the match is weak. Clone size, where shown, is once, few, many, or a class for clones that have expanded.

J,V,D,size,DNA,CDR3
TRBJ1-1,TRBV4-3,NA,once,TGCGCCAGCAGCCAAGTAGGGATAACTGAAGCTTTCTTT,CASSQVGITEAFF
TRBJ1-5,TRBV28,NA,few,TGTGCCAGCAGTCCCCTCCCAGGGTCCCAGCATTTT,CASSPLPGSQHF
TRBJ1-1,TRBV5-1,TRBD1,NA,TGCGCCAGCAGCGCGGGACAGTTGAACACTGAAGCTTTCTTT,CASSAGQLNTEAFF
TRBJ2-3,TRBV7-2,TRBD2,NA,TGTGCCAGCATCGACCTACCGGGGGGATGGGTAGATACGCAGTATTTT,CASIDLPGGWVDTQYF
TRBJ1-5,TRBV27,TRBD1,NA,TGTGCCAGCAGTTTATCGACAGGGGCTCAGCCCCAGCATTTT,CASSLSTGAQPQHF
TRBJ2-1,TRBV5-4,NA,NA,TGTGCCAGCAGCTTAGGGGGAACAGGGATGAATGAGCAGTTCTTC,CASSLGGTGMNEQFF
TRBJ2-3,TRBV4-3,TRBD2,NA,TGCGCCAGCAGCCAAGATGCGGGAGGGATTCGGGGCACAGATACGCAGTATTTT,CASSQDAGGIRGTDTQYF
TRBJ1-3,TRBV4-1,NA,NA,TGCGCCAGCAGCCAAGAAGATAGGTCCGGAAACACCATATATTTT,CASSQEDRSGNTIYF
TRBJ2-7,TRBV11-2,NA,NA,TGTGCCAGCAGCCTGAATCCTAGTAACGAGCAGTACTTC,CASSLNPSNEQYF
TRBJ1-2,TRBV28,NA,NA,TGTGCCAGCAGTTTAGTCCCGGTGGCCTCGGGCTACACCTTC,CASSLVPVASGYTF
TRBJ2-1,TRBV5-4,NA,NA,TGTGCCACAGGGAGAGCAGACAATGAGCAGTTCTTC,CATGRADNEQFF
TRBJ2-3,TRBV10-2,NA,NA,TGCGCCACCAGGAACGCGTTACACACAGATACGCAGTATTTT,CATRNALHTDTQYF
TRBJ2-5,TRBV28,TRBD2,NA,TGTGCCAGCAGTTTGGCGGGGGGGGAGACCCAGTACTTC,CASSLAGGETQYF
TRBJ1-5,TRBV18,TRBD1,NA,TGTGCCAGCTCACCTCCGGGACAGGGGGCTGATCAGCCCCAGCATTTT,CASSPPGQGADQPQHF
TRBJ2-7,TRBV7-8,NA,NA,TGTGCCAGCAGCTTTCCACTAGACAACTCCTACGAGCAGTACTTC,CASSFPLDNSYEQYF
TRBJ1-5,TRBV7-2,NA,NA,TGTGCCAGCAGGAACGACGGACTCAATCAGCCCCAGCATTTT,CASRNDGLNQPQHF
TRBJ2-7,TRBV5-1,TRBD2,few,TGCGCCAGCAGCTTGGTCTCGCTAGCGGGAGTATACGAGCAGTACTTC,CASSLVSLAGVYEQYF
TRBJ1-1,TRBV28,TRBD1,NA,TGTGCCAGCAGTCCTCCGGGACAGTTGAACACTGAAGCTTTCTTT,CASSPPGQLNTEAFF
TRBJ2-3,TRBV7-3,TRBD2,NA,TGTGCCAGCAGCTCCCTAGCGGTGGGCGATACGCAGTATTTT,CASSSLAVGDTQYF
TRBJ2-7,TRBV7-6,NA,few,TGTGCCAGCAGCCCAGGGGACCGCGAGCAGTACTTC,CASSPGDREQYF
TRBJ2-1,TRBV28,TRBD2,medium-sized,TGTGCCAGCAGCCCGACTAGCGGGAGGGCCAGCGATGAGCAGTTCTTC,CASSPTSGRASDEQFF
TRBJ1-5,TRBV5-6,NA,NA,TGTGCCAGCACACGATATACGTCCCTGGGGGAGACAGAAGGTCAGCCCCAGCATTTT,CASTRYTSLGETEGQPQHF
TRBJ1-2,TRBV28,TRBD1,NA,TGTGCCAGCAGTCCTACAGGGGGGTATGGCTACACCTTC,CASSPTGGYGYTF
TRBJ1-5,TRBV25-1,NA,few,TGTGCCAGCAGTGAAAGTCTGTATCAGCCCCAGCATTTT,CASSESLYQPQHF
TRBJ1-1,TRBV5-1,NA,NA,TGCGCCAGCAGCTTAGGACAGCTATTGAACACTGAAGCTTTCTTT,CASSLGQLLNTEAFF
TRBJ2-7,TRBV7-2,TRBD1,NA,TGTGCCAGCAGCTCGGGACAGGGGAGGCGACTCCTCCCTGCGCAGTACTTC,CASSSGQGRRLLPAQYF
TRBJ2-7,TRBV5-1,NA,NA,TGCGCCAGCAGCTTCGACTACGAGCAGTACTTC,CASSFDYEQYF
TRBJ2-1,TRBV9,TRBD2,NA,TGTGCCAGCGGGACTAGCGGATACAATGAGCAGTTCTTC,CASGTSGYNEQFF
TRBJ2-7,TRBV4-2,TRBD1,NA,TGTGCCAGCAGCCAAGCCGGAGGACAGGGGGCGAGAGAGCAGTACTTC,CASSQAGGQGAREQYF
TRBJ1-2,TRBV20-1,NA,NA,TGCAGCCCCATCGAGTCTGGCTACACCTTC,CSPIESGYTF
TRBJ2-5,TRBV28,TRBD1,NA,TGTGCCAGCACCTTATTGCAAGGACAGGGACGGGAGACCCAGTACTTC,CASTLLQGQGRETQYF
TRBJ2-1,TRBV21-1,NA,NA,TGTGCCAGCAGCAAAAGGGCCCGGCGACAGACACACAATGAGCAGTTCTTC,CASSKRARRQTHNEQFF
TRBJ2-7,TRBV6-5,TRBD2,few,TGTGCCAGCAGTTGGGGTGGACTAGCGGGGGCGAACGAGCAGTACTTC,CASSWGGLAGANEQYF
TRBJ2-1,TRBV28,TRBD2,NA,TGTGCCAGCAGTTCAGGGACTAGCGGGCTCTCCTACAATGAGCAGTTCTTC,CASSSGTSGLSYNEQFF
TRBJ2-7,TRBV11-2,TRBD2,NA,TGTGCCAGCAGCTCCGGACTAGCGGGAAGTGAGCAGTACTTC,CASSSGLAGSEQYF
TRBJ2-7,TRBV19,TRBD1,NA,TGTGCCAGTAGTATATCCCAGACAGGGACCCACGAGCAGTACTTC,CASSISQTGTHEQYF
TRBJ2-1,TRBV4-2,TRBD2,NA,TGTGCCAGCAGCCAAGCCGGTTGGAAAAGCGGGGGACACAATGAGCAGTTCTTC,CASSQAGWKSGGHNEQFF
TRBJ2-1,TRBV28,TRBD2,NA,TGTGCCGGGAGCGGGAGTCGGGAGCAGTTCTTC,CAGSGSREQFF
TRBJ2-7,TRBV5-1,NA,NA,TGCGCCAGCAGCTTGGCGGGGGACCATCGGGGGCAGTACTTC,CASSLAGDHRGQYF